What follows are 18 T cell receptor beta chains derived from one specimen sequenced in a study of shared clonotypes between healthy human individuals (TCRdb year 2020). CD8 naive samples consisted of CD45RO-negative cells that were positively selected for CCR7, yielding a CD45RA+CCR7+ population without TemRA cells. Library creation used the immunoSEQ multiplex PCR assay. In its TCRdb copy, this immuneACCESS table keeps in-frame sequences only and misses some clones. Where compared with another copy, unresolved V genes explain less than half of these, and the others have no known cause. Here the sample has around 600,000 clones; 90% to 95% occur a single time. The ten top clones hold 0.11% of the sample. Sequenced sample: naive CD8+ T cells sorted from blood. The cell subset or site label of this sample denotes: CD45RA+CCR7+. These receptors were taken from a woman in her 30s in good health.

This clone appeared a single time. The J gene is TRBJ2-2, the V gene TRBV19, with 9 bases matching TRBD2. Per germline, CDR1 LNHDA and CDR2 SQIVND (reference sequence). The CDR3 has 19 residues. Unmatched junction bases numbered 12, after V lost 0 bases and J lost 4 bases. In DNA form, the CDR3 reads TGTGCCAGTAGTATAGAGGGGCTAGCGGGATCCTTCGGCACCGGGGAGCTGTTTTTT. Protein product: CASSIEGLAGSFGTGELFF.

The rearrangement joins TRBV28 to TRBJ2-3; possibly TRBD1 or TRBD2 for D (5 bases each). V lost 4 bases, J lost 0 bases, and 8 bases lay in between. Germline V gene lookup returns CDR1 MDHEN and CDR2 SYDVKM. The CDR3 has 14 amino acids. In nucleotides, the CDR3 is TGTGCCAGCAGTTGGGACGTAAGCACAGATACGCAGTATTTT. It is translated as CASSWDVSTDTQYF.

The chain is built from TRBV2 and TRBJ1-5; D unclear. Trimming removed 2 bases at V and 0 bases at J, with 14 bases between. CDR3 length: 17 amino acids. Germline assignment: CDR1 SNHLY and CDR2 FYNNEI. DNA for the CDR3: TGTGCCAGCAGTGAATACGGATTACTTTATAGCAATCAGCCCCAGCATTTT. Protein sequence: CASSEYGLLYSNQPQHF.

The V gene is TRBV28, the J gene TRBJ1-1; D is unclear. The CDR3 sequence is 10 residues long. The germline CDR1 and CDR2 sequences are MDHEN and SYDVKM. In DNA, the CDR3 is TGTGTGACGGGGAACACTGAAGCTTTCTTT. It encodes CVTGNTEAFF.

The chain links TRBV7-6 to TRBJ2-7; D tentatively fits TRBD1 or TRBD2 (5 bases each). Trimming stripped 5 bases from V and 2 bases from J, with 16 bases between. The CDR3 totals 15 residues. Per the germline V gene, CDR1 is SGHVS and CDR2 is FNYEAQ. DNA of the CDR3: TGTGCCAGCAGCGCGACGTCCGGGACGGCCTACGAGCAGTACTTC. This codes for CASSATSGTAYEQYF. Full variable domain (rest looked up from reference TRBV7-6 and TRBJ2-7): GAGVSQSPRYKVTKRGQDVALRCDPISGHVSLYWYRQALGQGPEFLTYFNYEAQQDKSGLPNDRFSAERPEGSISTLTIQRTEQRDSAMYRCASSATSGTAYEQYFGPGTRLTVT.

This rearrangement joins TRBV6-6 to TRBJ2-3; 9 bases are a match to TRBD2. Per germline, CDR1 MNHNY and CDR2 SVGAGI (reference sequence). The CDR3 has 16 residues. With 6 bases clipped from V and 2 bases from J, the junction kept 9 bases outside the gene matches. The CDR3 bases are TGTGCCAGCAGGCCACGACTAGCGGCCAACACAGATACGCAGTATTTT. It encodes CASRPRLAANTDTQYF.

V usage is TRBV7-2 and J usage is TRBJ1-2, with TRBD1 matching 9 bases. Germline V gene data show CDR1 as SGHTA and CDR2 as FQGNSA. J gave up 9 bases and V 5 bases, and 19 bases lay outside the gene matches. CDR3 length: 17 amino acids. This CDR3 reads CASSLGQGSHQDGSYTF. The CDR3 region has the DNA TGTGCCAGCAGCCTCGGACAGGGGAGCCATCAGGATGGGAGCTACACCTTC.

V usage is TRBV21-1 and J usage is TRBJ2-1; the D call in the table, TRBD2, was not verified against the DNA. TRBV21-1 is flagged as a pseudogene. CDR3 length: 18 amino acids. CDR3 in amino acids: CASSIRANPSGYYNEQFF. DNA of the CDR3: TGTGCCAGCAGCATAAGAGCCAACCCTAGCGGGTATTACAATGAGCAGTTCTTC.

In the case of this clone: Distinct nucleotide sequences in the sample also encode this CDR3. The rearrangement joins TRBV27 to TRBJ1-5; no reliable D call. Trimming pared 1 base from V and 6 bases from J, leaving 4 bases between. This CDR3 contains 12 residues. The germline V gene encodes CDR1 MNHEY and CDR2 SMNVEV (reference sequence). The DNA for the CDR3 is TGTGCCAGCAGTTTATACGGTCAGCCCCAGCATTTT. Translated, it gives CASSLYGQPQHF.

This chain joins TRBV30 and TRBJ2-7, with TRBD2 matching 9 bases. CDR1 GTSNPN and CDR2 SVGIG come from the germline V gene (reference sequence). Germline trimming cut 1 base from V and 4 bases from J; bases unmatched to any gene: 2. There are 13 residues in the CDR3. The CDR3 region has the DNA TGTGCCTGGAGTGGGCTAGCGGGGTACGAGCAGTACTTC. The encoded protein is CAWSGLAGYEQYF.

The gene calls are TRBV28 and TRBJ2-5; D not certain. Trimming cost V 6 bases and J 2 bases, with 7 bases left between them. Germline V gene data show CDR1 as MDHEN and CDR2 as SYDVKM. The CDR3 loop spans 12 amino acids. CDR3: CASRDGQETQYF. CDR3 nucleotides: TGTGCCAGCAGGGACGGGCAAGAGACCCAGTACTTC.

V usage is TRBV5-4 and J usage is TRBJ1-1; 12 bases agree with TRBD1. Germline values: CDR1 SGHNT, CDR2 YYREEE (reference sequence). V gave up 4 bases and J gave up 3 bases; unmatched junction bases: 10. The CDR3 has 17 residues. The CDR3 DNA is TGTGCCAGCAGCGGGACAGGGGGCGAGGGGGAGGACACTGAAGCTTTCTTT. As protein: CASSGTGGEGEDTEAFF.

The CDR3 sequence: CASSLASRGPTEAFF. CDR3 DNA: TGTGCCAGCAGCTTAGCTTCTAGGGGTCCCACTGAAGCTTTCTTT. The V call is TRBV13, the J call TRBJ1-1; possible D gene TRBD1, 5 bases. CDR1 PRHDT and CDR2 FYEKMQ come from the germline V gene (reference sequence). The ends were cut back, 1 base at V and 4 bases at J, with 13 bases in the middle. The CDR3 consists of 15 residues.

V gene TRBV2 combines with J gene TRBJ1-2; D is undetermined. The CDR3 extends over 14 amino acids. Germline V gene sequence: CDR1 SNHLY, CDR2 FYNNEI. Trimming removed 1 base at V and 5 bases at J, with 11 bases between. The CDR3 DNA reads TGTGCCAGCAGTGAAGTTGGCGCACGGTATGGCTACACCTTC. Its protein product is CASSEVGARYGYTF.

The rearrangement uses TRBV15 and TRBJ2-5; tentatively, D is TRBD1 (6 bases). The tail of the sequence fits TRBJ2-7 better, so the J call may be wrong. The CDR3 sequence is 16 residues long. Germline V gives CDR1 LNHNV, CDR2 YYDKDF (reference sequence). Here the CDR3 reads CATSRERTGPSVEQYF. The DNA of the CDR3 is TGTGCCACCAGCAGAGAGCGCACAGGGCCGTCGGTCGAGCAGTACTTC.

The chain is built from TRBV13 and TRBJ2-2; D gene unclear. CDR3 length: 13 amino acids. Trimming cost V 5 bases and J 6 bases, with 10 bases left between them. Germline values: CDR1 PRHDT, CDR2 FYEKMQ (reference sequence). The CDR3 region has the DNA TGTGCCAGCAGCCCAGAGAGTGCCGGGGAGCTGTTTTTT. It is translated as CASSPESAGELFF.

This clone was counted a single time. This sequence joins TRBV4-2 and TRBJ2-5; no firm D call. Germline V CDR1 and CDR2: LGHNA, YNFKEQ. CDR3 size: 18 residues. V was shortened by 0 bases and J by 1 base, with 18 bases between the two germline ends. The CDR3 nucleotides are TGTGCCAGCAGCCAAGATCAAGTCCATCGTGGATCCCAAGAGACCCAGTACTTC. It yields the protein CASSQDQVHRGSQETQYF.

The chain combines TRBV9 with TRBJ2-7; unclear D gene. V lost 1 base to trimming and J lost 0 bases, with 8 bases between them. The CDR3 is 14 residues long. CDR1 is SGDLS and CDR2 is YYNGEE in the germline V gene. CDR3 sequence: CASSVTESSYEQYF. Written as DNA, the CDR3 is TGTGCCAGCAGCGTAACGGAAAGCTCCTACGAGCAGTACTTC.